The present T cell receptor beta chain was sequenced within a study of T cell clonality in common variable immunodeficiency. Study observations and caveats: CVID subjects showed higher TCRbeta clonality than healthy controls. Fewer deletions and N-nucleotide insertions were reportedly seen in common variable immunodeficiency TCR beta sequences.

Reduced serum IgG, IgA and/or IgM plus specific antibody deficiency defined CVID. This clone occurred a few times. No antigen is known for it. Coverage ceases 3 residues before the CDR3 finishes, and the germline J gene fills in the end. The CDR3 is 10 amino acids. CDR1 is SNHLY and CDR2 is FYNNEI in the germline V gene. V was shortened by 9 bases and J by 6 bases, with 7 bases between the two germline ends. Measured with immunoSEQ multiplex PCR; TCRdb has only the in-frame clones, and not every one. Found here are about 30,000 clones, no singletons; the ten largest cover 5% to 5.5%. This TCR came from a human donor with common variable immunodeficiency. V usage is TRBV2 and J usage is TRBJ2-3; D is ambiguous. Source material: peripheral blood mononuclear cells. The CDR3 bases that were read are TGTGCCAGGGCGCGGGATACG. Translated: CARARDT. The whole CDR3 protein reads CARARDTQYF.